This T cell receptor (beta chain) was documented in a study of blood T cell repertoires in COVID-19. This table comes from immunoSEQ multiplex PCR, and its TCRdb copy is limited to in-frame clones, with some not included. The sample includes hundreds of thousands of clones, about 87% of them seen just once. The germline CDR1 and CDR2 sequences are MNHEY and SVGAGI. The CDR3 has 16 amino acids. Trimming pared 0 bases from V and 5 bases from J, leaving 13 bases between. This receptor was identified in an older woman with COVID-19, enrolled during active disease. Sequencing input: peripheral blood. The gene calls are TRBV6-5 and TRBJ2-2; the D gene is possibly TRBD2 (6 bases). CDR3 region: CASSYSGRRGTGELFF. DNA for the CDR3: TGTGCCAGCAGTTACTCGGGTCGGAGGGGTACCGGGGAGCTGTTTTTT.